Listed here are 27 T cell receptor beta chains from one sample, sequenced in a study of tissue T cells after allogeneic stem cell transplantation. TCRdb's copy holds only in-frame clones and misses some; the assay was immunoSEQ multiplex PCR. In the table there are about 22,000 clones, over 60% of which are singletons. Input material: spleen. The source of these receptors is a female BALB/c mouse in good health. For this mouse line, the MHC haplotype is H2-d.

This clone turned up a few times. The listed genes are named as in mouse. Read data end 1 residue before the CDR3 end; the end is taken from the germline J gene. J is TRBJ2-7 and V is TRBV3; no reliable D call. The CDR3 contains 12 residues. The V end lost 3 bases, the J end lost 2 bases, and 5 bases lay between the germline ends. CDR1 SNHLY and CDR2 FYNGKV come from the germline V gene (reference sequence). The CDR3 DNA, read in part, is TGTGCCAGCAGCTTCCAAACCTATGAACAGTAC. Its translation is CASSFQTYEQY. The whole CDR3 is CASSFQTYEQYF.

This clone showed up just a few times. The gene names here belong to mouse. Read sequence stops 1 residue before the CDR3 end, and the germline J gene provides the missing end. The rearrangement joins TRBV4 to TRBJ2-7, with a tentative D call TRBD1 (5 bases). The germline gives CDR1 LGHDT, CDR2 YNNKQL (reference sequence). The V gene lost 4 bases and the J gene lost 4 bases, with 8 bases spanning the gap. This CDR3 region has 12 residues. Incomplete CDR3 DNA: TGTGCCAGCAGCTCGACAGTATATGAACAGTAC. This codes for CASSSTVYEQY. The complete CDR3 reads CASSSTVYEQYF.

Regarding this clone: These gene names are mouse names. The observed sequence ends 1 residue before the CDR3 terminus, with the missing tail filled in from the germline J gene. The chain recombines TRBV20 with TRBJ1-1; D not certain. CDR3 length equals 12 residues. V lost 2 bases and J lost 0, with 4 bases in between. Germline V gene data show CDR1 as GFQATS and CDR2 as STVNSAI. The CDR3 protein is CGARSTNTEVFF. The sequenced CDR3 bases are TGTGGTGCTAGGTCAACAAACACAGAAGTCTTC.

This clone was recorded once. These gene names are mouse names. Sequencing ends 1 residue short of the CDR3 end; the germline J gene provides the rest. The rearrangement uses TRBV3 and TRBJ1-1; 9 positions match TRBD1. CDR1 SNHLY and CDR2 FYNGKV come from the germline V gene (reference sequence). The CDR3 has 14 amino acids. Trimming at V came to 2 bases and at J to 2 bases, leaving 0 bases not matched to a gene. CDR3 sequence: CASSLTGGNTEVFF. CDR3 DNA (partial): TGTGCCAGCAGCTTAACAGGGGGCAACACAGAAGTCTTC.

Regarding this clone: The genes are named according to mouse. The read gets to within 1 residue of the CDR3 end, and the germline J gene fills in the rest. The chain couples TRBV13-1 to TRBJ1-1; TRBD1 matches 11 bases. The ends lost 0 bases at V and 4 bases at J; junction bases unmatched: 2. The germline CDR1 and CDR2 sequences are NSHNY and SYGAGN. This CDR3 has 15 residues. CDR3 sequence reads: CASSDGTGGVTEVFF. The part of the CDR3 DNA that was read is TGTGCCAGCAGTGATGGGACAGGGGGCGTCACAGAAGTCTTC.

On this clone: Mouse names are used for the genes. The read ends 1 residue shy of where the CDR3 ends; the end is completed using the germline J gene. V is TRBV20 and J is TRBJ1-3; maybe TRBD1 (5 bases). Germline V CDR1 and CDR2: GFQATS, STVNSAI. Trimming removed 3 bases from V and 3 bases from J, with 9 bases in between. The length of the CDR3 is 13 residues. The CDR3 loop reads CGARRGVGNTLYF. The covered CDR3 bases are TGTGGTGCTAGACGGGGGGTTGGAAATACGCTCTAT.

In the case of this clone: Gene names and germline refer to mouse. The CDR3 extends 1 residue past the end of the read, so its final part is completed from the germline J gene. The genes are TRBV19 and TRBJ2-5; the D is unclear. The length of the CDR3 is 13 residues. CDR1 and CDR2 (germline): FNHDT, SITEND (reference sequence). V was clipped by 4 bases and J by 2 bases, with 8 bases between them. This CDR3 is CASSPLVQDTQYF. Partial CDR3 DNA: TGTGCCAGCAGTCCTCTGGTCCAAGACACCCAGTAC.

A note on this clone: Mouse gene names and germline throughout. The read is 1 residue too short to cover the CDR3 end, so that end is filled in from the germline J gene. J is TRBJ2-4 and V is TRBV17, with D perhaps TRBD1 (6 bases). Germline V gives CDR1 MNHDT, CDR2 YYDKIL. This CDR3 region has 14 residues. With 2 bases removed from V and 0 bases from J, the gap between germline ends came to 6 bases. Incomplete CDR3 DNA: TGTGCTAGCAGTAGACAGGGGAGTCAAAACACCTTGTAC. Its translation is CASSRQGSQNTLY. The full CDR3 is CASSRQGSQNTLYF.

Of note for this clone: Germline and genes here are mouse. The read halts 1 residue ahead of the CDR3 end, with the missing end drawn from the germline J gene. The rearrangement uses TRBV3 and TRBJ1-4, with unresolved D. The CDR3 contains 14 residues. V gave up 1 base and J gave up 0 bases, with 3 bases separating them. The germline V gene has CDR1 SNHLY and CDR2 FYNGKV (reference sequence). CDR3 DNA (partial): TGTGCCAGCAGCTTAGATCTTTCCAACGAAAGATTATTT. Encoded protein: CASSLDLSNERLF. The CDR3 in full is CASSLDLSNERLFF.

In regard to this clone: The genes and germline here are from mouse. The read terminates 1 residue before the CDR3 end, so the remaining end is supplied by the germline J gene. The V gene is TRBV13-3, the J gene TRBJ2-7; 12 nucleotides match TRBD1. The CDR3 runs 16 residues. The V and J ends lost 1 base and 6 bases, in that order; junction bases with no gene match: 8. In germline, CDR1 is NNHDY, CDR2 SYVADS. Incomplete CDR3 DNA: TGTGCCAGCAGTGATACCCGGGACAGGGGGCGCGGTGAACAGTAC. Protein: CASSDTRDRGRGEQY. From start to end, the CDR3 is CASSDTRDRGRGEQYF.

Points on this clone: Gene names are the mouse ones. The CDR3 end falls 1 residue outside the read, so it is completed with the germline J gene. V usage is TRBV5 and J usage is TRBJ2-4; D is uncertain. The CDR3 consists of 14 residues. The V gene's germline CDR1 is LGHNA and CDR2 YNLKQL (reference sequence). The germline V and J ends were trimmed by 0 bases and 3 bases, with 7 bases remaining between them. The DNA read from the CDR3 is TGTGCCAGCAGCCAAGATCAGGCCCAAAACACCTTGTAC. Its protein is CASSQDQAQNTLY. The whole CDR3 protein reads CASSQDQAQNTLYF.

Regarding this clone: The gene names given are mouse names. The read terminates 1 residue ahead of where the CDR3 ends, so the germline J gene completes it. This chain uses TRBV4 with TRBJ2-5; possible D gene TRBD1, 5 bases. Trimming took off 4 bases at V and 0 bases at J, with 8 bases between the two ends. Germline assignment: CDR1 LGHDT and CDR2 YNNKQL (reference sequence). This CDR3 region has 14 residues. CDR3 bases read: TGTGCCAGCAGCTCGGACAATAACCAAGACACCCAGTAC. Protein product: CASSSDNNQDTQY. The full CDR3 reads CASSSDNNQDTQYF.

This clone was seen a few times. Mouse names are used for the genes. The DNA ends 1 residue before the CDR3 does, and the rest of the CDR3 is filled in from the germline J gene. V is TRBV3 and J is TRBJ2-5; no clear D. The length of the CDR3 is 14 residues. V lost 1 base and J lost 0, with 5 bases in between. Per the germline V gene, CDR1 is SNHLY and CDR2 is FYNGKV (reference sequence). CDR3: CASSLDSNQDTQYF. Incomplete CDR3 DNA: TGTGCCAGCAGCTTAGACAGCAACCAAGACACCCAGTAC.

Turning to this clone: The gene names given are mouse names. From the germline J gene comes the end of the CDR3, since the read stops 1 residue before it. The J gene is TRBJ2-7, the V gene TRBV13-2, with 7 bases that match TRBD2. The CDR3 sequence is 11 residues long. Germline trimming cut 5 bases from V and 6 bases from J; bases unmatched to any gene: 2. Germline CDR1 is NNHNN and CDR2 is SYGAGS (reference sequence). CDR3 in amino acids: CASGPGGEQYF. The CDR3 DNA, read in part, is TGTGCCAGCGGCCCTGGGGGTGAACAGTAC.

Turning to this clone: Germline and genes: mouse. The read comes to an end 1 residue before the CDR3 does, leaving the germline J gene to fill in the end. J is TRBJ2-4 and V is TRBV1; D might be TRBD1 (6 bases). The CDR3 totals 15 residues. V lost 2 bases, J lost 1 base, and 10 bases lay in between. Germline V lookup: CDR1 NSQYPW, CDR2 LRSPGD (reference sequence). The part of the CDR3 DNA that was read is TGCACCTGCAGTGCAATACAGGGAGGTCAAAACACCTTGTAC. It codes for CTCSAIQGGQNTLY. The whole CDR3 region reads CTCSAIQGGQNTLYF.

As for this clone: Genes and germline come from the mouse. The read finishes 1 residue shy of the CDR3 end, and the germline J gene is used to complete it. J is TRBJ1-4 and V is TRBV31, with 9 bases lining up with TRBD1. CDR3 length: 12 residues. CDR1 is GKSSPN and CDR2 is SITVG in the germline V gene. Trimming removed 3 bases from V and 7 bases from J; junction bases left unmatched: 0. The CDR3 DNA, read in part, is TGTGCCTGGAGGACAGGGGGCGAAAGATTATTT. Encoded protein: CAWRTGGERLF. Given in full, the CDR3 is CAWRTGGERLFF.

Comment on this clone: Germline and genes here are mouse. Sequencing ends 1 residue short of the CDR3 end; the germline J gene provides the rest. The rearrangement uses TRBV13-1 and TRBJ2-7; 9 nucleotides line up with TRBD1. Germline-derived CDR1 and CDR2 are NSHNY and SYGAGN. With V trimmed by 0 bases and J by 6 bases, 4 bases remained unmatched. This CDR3 region has 14 residues. CDR3 amino acids: CASSDDRGRFEQYF. The covered CDR3 bases are TGTGCCAGCAGTGATGACAGGGGGCGCTTTGAACAGTAC.

As regards this clone: The listed genes are named as in mouse. Sequencing ends 1 residue short of the CDR3 end; the germline J gene provides the rest. The V and J genes are TRBV31 and TRBJ1-3; weak D call: TRBD1 (5 bases). This CDR3 contains 14 residues. Germline-derived CDR1 and CDR2 are GKSSPN and SITVG. The germline V and J ends were trimmed by 3 bases and 0 bases, with 9 bases remaining between them. CDR3 DNA (partial): TGTGCCTGGAGCCAGACAGATTCTGGAAATACGCTCTAT. Translating gives CAWSQTDSGNTLY. The CDR3 reads in full as CAWSQTDSGNTLYF.

On this clone: The germline and genes are mouse ones. The DNA ends 1 residue before the CDR3 does, and the rest of the CDR3 is filled in from the germline J gene. The chain carries TRBV5 and TRBJ1-5; TRBD1 aligns across 8 bases. The CDR3 covers 16 residues. J gave up 2 bases and V 0 bases, and 3 bases lay outside the gene matches. CDR1 and CDR2 from the germline V gene are LGHNA and YNLKQL (reference sequence). The chain's CDR3 is CASSQDRGRDNQAPLF. The CDR3 DNA, read in part, is TGTGCCAGCAGCCAAGACAGGGGGCGCGACAACCAGGCTCCGCTT.

This clone was seen only a few times. All gene names here are mouse names. Read coverage stops 1 residue before the CDR3 terminus; the germline J gene supplies the remainder. The rearrangement links TRBV1 to TRBJ2-7; D remains unclear. This CDR3 is built from 12 residues. Germline lookup yields CDR1 NSQYPW and CDR2 LRSPGD (reference sequence). V lost 1 base to trimming and J lost 3 bases, with 4 bases between them. The CDR3 bases that were read are TGCACCTGCAGTGCAGCGGACTATGAACAGTAC. This codes for CTCSAADYEQY. The CDR3 as a whole reads CTCSAADYEQYF.

As concerns this clone: Gene names are the mouse ones. The CDR3 end is not reached by the read, which stops 1 residue before it; the germline J gene fills it in. The J gene is TRBJ2-1, the V gene TRBV5; 9 bases line up with TRBD2. CDR1 and CDR2 from the germline V gene are LGHNA and YNLKQL (reference sequence). The CDR3 loop spans 16 amino acids. V was clipped by 4 bases and J by 0 bases; unmatched bases: 4. The covered CDR3 bases are TGTGCCAGCAGCCCCTACTGGGGGGCTAACTATGCTGAGCAGTTC. It yields the protein CASSPYWGANYAEQF. The whole CDR3 sequence is CASSPYWGANYAEQFF.

Note on this clone: Gene and germline names: mouse. The read is 1 residue too short to cover the CDR3 end, so that end is filled in from the germline J gene. The chain joins TRBV20 to TRBJ1-3; no definite D call. With 0 bases removed from V and 2 bases from J, the gap between germline ends came to 8 bases. This CDR3 is 14 amino acids long. The germline V gene has CDR1 GFQATS and CDR2 STVNSAI. CDR3 bases read: TGTGGTGCTAGGGATGCGGGGACTGGAAATACGCTCTAT. This codes for CGARDAGTGNTLY. From start to end, the CDR3 is CGARDAGTGNTLYF.

Points on this clone: Any gene name here is a mouse gene name. The CDR3 DNA, read in part, is TGTGCCAGCAGTATAGAACAGAGAAACACAGAAGTCTTC. This translates into CASSIEQRNTEVF. In full, the CDR3 is CASSIEQRNTEVFF. This rearrangement joins TRBV19 to TRBJ1-1; no clear D. The observed sequence ends 1 residue before the CDR3 terminus, with the missing tail filled in from the germline J gene. Germline V gene lookup returns CDR1 FNHDT and CDR2 SITEND (reference sequence). CDR3 length: 14 amino acids. V was trimmed by 0 bases and J by 1 base, leaving 7 bases between them. Together with reference TRBV19 and TRBJ1-1, the CDR3 gives the full variable domain: GGIITQTPKFLIGQEGQKLTLKCQQNFNHDTMYWYRQDSGKGLRLIYYSITENDLQKGDLSEGYDASREKKSSFSLTVTSAQKNEMAVFLCASSIEQRNTEVFFGKGTRLTVV.

On this clone: Gene names follow the mouse nomenclature. The read ends 1 residue shy of where the CDR3 ends; the end is completed using the germline J gene. This sequence joins TRBV30 and TRBJ2-3, with D possibly TRBD2 on 7 matching bases. Germline V gene lookup returns CDR1 SQVVS and CDR2 ANEGSEA. The CDR3 length is 13 residues. V shed 3 bases and J shed 3 bases, with 10 bases lying between them. The CDR3 loop is CSSSGGRAETLYF. The sequenced part of the CDR3 DNA is TGTAGTTCTAGCGGGGGGCGGGCAGAAACGCTGTAT.

Concerning this clone: Mouse gene names apply. The read falls 1 residue short of the CDR3 end, and the missing part is taken from the germline J gene. The chain is built from TRBV13-1 and TRBJ2-4; D perhaps matches TRBD2 (6 bases). The CDR3 consists of 15 residues. Germline V gene lookup returns CDR1 NSHNY and CDR2 SYGAGN. Trimming left V 4 bases short and J 0 bases short, with 12 bases between. The DNA read from the CDR3 is TGTGCCAGCAGTCCCCTCGGGACTAGTCAAAACACCTTGTAC. It codes for CASSPLGTSQNTLY. The full CDR3 sequence reads CASSPLGTSQNTLYF.

This clone was seen more than once but under ten times. Mouse gene names and germline throughout. The read terminates 1 residue before the CDR3 end, so the remaining end is supplied by the germline J gene. The V call is TRBV19, the J call TRBJ2-7, with D hard to call. Trimming took 1 base from V and 4 from J, leaving 6 bases between them. This CDR3 contains 12 residues. Germline lookup yields CDR1 FNHDT and CDR2 SITEND (reference sequence). The CDR3 DNA, read in part, is TGTGCCAGCAGTATACGGGAATATGAACAGTAC. Protein product: CASSIREYEQY. The whole CDR3 sequence is CASSIREYEQYF.

Worth noting for this clone: The listed genes are named as in mouse. From the germline J gene comes the end of the CDR3, since the read stops 1 residue before it. This rearrangement joins TRBV13-2 to TRBJ1-1; D unclear. Germline V lookup: CDR1 NNHNN, CDR2 SYGAGS (reference sequence). V lost 6 bases and J 8 bases, leaving 8 bases between the germline ends. The CDR3 spans 10 residues. The CDR3 spells CASAGREVFF. The DNA read from the CDR3 is TGTGCCAGCGCGGGGAGGGAAGTCTTC.